This T cell receptor beta chain was obtained from a study of blood T cell repertoires in COVID-19. Germline V CDR1 and CDR2: MGHRA, YSYEKL. The CDR3 has 15 residues. Trimming took 3 bases from V and 8 from J, leaving 19 bases between them. Libraries were prepared by immunoSEQ multiplex PCR; TCRdb keeps only in-frame clonotypes and omits some of them. The profile shows around 250,000 clones, approximately 83% of them singletons. This TCR derives from a man aged 45-60 years who had recovered from COVID-19. Source material: PBMCs or T cells enriched from blood (not recorded which). The genes are TRBV4-1 and TRBJ1-2, with D possibly being TRBD1 (6 bases). The CDR3 DNA sequence: TGCGCCAGCAGCCACCGCCTCCGGGGGGCGGGGGGCTACACCTTC. Protein sequence: CASSHRLRGAGGYTF.